This TCR beta chain is drawn from a study of blood T cell repertoires in COVID-19. This clone is a singleton in its sample. V lost 5 bases to trimming and J lost 5 bases; unmatched junction nucleotides: 5. CDR1 and CDR2 (germline): SGHRS, YFSETQ. This CDR3 comprises 14 residues. TCRdb keeps only in-frame clones here, not all; method: immunoSEQ multiplex PCR. The repertoire holds around 190,000 clones, with 84% as singletons. Clinical history reported by participants formed the basis on which cohorts were assigned. The sample was PBMCs or T cells enriched from blood (not recorded which). The chain recombines TRBV5-1 with TRBJ2-1, with 9 positions matching TRBD1. The TCR was taken from a woman in her twenties or thirties who had been exposed to COVID-19. The CDR3 is CASSFGTGNNEQFF. CDR3 coding DNA: TGCGCCAGCAGTTTCGGGACAGGGAACAATGAGCAGTTCTTC.